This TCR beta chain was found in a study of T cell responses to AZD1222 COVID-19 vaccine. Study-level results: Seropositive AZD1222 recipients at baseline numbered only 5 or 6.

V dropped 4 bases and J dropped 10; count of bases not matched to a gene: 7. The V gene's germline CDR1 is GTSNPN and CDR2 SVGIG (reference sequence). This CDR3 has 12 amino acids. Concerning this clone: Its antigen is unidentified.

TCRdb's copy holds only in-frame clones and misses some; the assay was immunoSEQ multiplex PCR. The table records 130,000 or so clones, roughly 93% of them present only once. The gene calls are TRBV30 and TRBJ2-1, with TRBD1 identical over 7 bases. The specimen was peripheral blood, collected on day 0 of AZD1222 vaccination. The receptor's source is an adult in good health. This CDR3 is CAWTLTGTEQFF. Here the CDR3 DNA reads TGTGCCTGGACCCTGACAGGGACGGAGCAGTTCTTC.